What follows is one T cell receptor beta chain and its context. The antigen remains unidentified. The data were produced by immunoSEQ multiplex PCR, yet TCRdb's version contains in-frame clones alone and is incomplete. The sample carries over a million clones, 75% to 85% recorded once. This specimen comes from a study of shared clonotypes between healthy human individuals. Study findings and constraints: The generation probabilities recorded for non-shared clonotypes fell below those of clonotypes shared by all four donors.

The CDR3 consists of 15 residues. The germline CDR1 and CDR2 sequences are SGHVS and FQNEAQ. Trimming removed 5 bases from V and 1 base from J, with 13 bases in between. This chain joins TRBV7-8 and TRBJ2-3; D perhaps matches TRBD2 (5 bases). Sequences were obtained from memory CD4+ T cells from PBMCs. As for subset: CD45RA-negative fraction. The TCR comes from a man aged 18 to 30 in good health. Some clones in this sample may be carry-over from other donors' samples. Here the CDR3 reads CASSLRRWGTDTQYF. CDR3 nucleotide sequence: TGTGCCAGCAGCCTCAGGAGGTGGGGCACAGATACGCAGTATTTT.